This entry describes one TCR beta chain. Its antigen is unidentified. The entry originates in a study of T cells expressing NK-cell markers. Study-wide background: Sorted CD3+CD56-NKG2C+, CD3+CD56+NKG2C+ and CD3+CD56+NKG2C- T cells supplied the TCR beta repertoires. Study-wide points: Whether expanded NKG2C+ T cell clones were HCMV-specific remained unclear.

As the method of synthesis, 5'RACE template switching with UMIs yielded TCR beta cDNA. Reanalyzing the 5' RACE reads, TCRdb keeps one entry per CDR3 protein, without DNA. Recorded for this sample: 200,000 to 300,000 distinct CDR3 sequences. The CDR3 runs 14 residues. Source material: blood T cells: a sorted CD56 or NKG2C T cell subset, CD4+ or CD8+ T cells, or bulk PBMC T cells (not recorded which). The sequence came from a man younger than 30 in good health. This chain links TRBV12-3 or TRBV12-4 with TRBJ1-1; absent DNA, TCRdb's TRBD1 call cannot be checked. The CDR3 region is CASRQGVRGTEAFF.